This T cell receptor (beta chain) was identified during a study of regulatory T cells in long-lasting Graves disease. This clonotype was seen more than once but under ten times. V lost 2 bases and J lost 1, with 14 bases in between. CDR1 is MNHEY and CDR2 is SVGEGT in the germline V gene. The CDR3 sequence is 16 residues long. Specified time point: newly diagnosed GD, antithyroid drugs for less than 3 months. Extracted RNA from PBMCs served as the source of the TCR library. Graves' disease was diagnosed by American Thyroid Association guidelines. For TCR beta, libraries came from iRepertoire HTBI primers and Arm-PCR of CDR3 regions. The authors' processing: Across samples, more than 55 TRBV and about 15 TRBJ segments were found. TCRdb passed the multiplex PCR reads through MiXCR, listing each CDR3 protein once. The V and J calls shown here were made by TCRdb, not taken from the authors' results. The table has some 250,000 distinct CDR3 sequences, over 20% seen once.

The sample in question was peripheral blood mononuclear cells (PBMCs), obtained at new diagnosis, from a patient treated with antithyroid drugs. The J gene is TRBJ1-1, the V gene TRBV6-2 or TRBV6-3, with D possibly matching TRBD1 (5 bases). The sequence was obtained from a female donor with Graves disease. The CDR3 DNA reads TGTGCCAGCAGTTACCCCCAGGGCCTGAGGAACACTGAAGCTTTCTTT. Translation: CASSYPQGLRNTEAFF.